These 10 T cell receptor beta chains share one sample of origin, sequenced in a study of blood T cell repertoires in COVID-19. Sequencing was performed with immunoSEQ multiplex PCR; in TCRdb, only in-frame clones are kept and a portion is missing. The sample yields a few hundred thousand clones, 80% to 90% seen once. The specimen sequenced was peripheral blood. All receptors derive from a woman in her thirties or forties who had recovered from COVID-19.

The chain is built from TRBV5-1 and TRBJ1-3; possible D gene TRBD1, 6 bases. Germline loops: CDR1 SGHRS, CDR2 YFSETQ. Trimming pared 0 bases from V and 3 bases from J, leaving 10 bases between. This CDR3 is built from 15 residues. The CDR3 DNA is TGCGCCAGCAGCTTGGCCGGCAGGGGTGGAAACACCATATATTTT. Protein: CASSLAGRGGNTIYF.

This clone appeared a single time. The chain couples TRBV28 to TRBJ2-1; 8 nucleotides line up with TRBD1. The germline gives CDR1 MDHEN, CDR2 SYDVKM. The CDR3 extends over 19 amino acids. The V gene end was trimmed by 5 bases and the J gene end by 2 bases; junction bases not matched to a gene: 17. The CDR3 region is CASSPSSYMDRAPYNEQFF. CDR3 nucleotide sequence: TGTGCCAGCAGTCCCTCATCGTACATGGACAGGGCCCCCTACAATGAGCAGTTCTTC.

In the case of this clone: This may be a read error, as it is one base from a much larger clone. The chain links TRBV3-1 (or the pseudogene TRBV3-2) to TRBJ2-5, with D perhaps matching TRBD1 (6 bases). There are 12 residues in the CDR3. The V and J ends lost 6 bases and 5 bases respectively, with 10 bases between them. Germline CDR1 and CDR2: LGHDT and YNNKEL (reference sequence). This CDR3 is CASSQRGETQYF. The CDR3, as DNA: TGTGCCAGCAGTCAAAGGGGGGAGACCCAGTACTTC.

This clone was counted a few times. The CDR3 reads CASSLGGKSSYEQYF. The CDR3 DNA reads as TGCGCCAGCAGCTTGGGGGGCAAGAGCTCCTACGAGCAGTACTTC. This chain connects TRBV5-1 to TRBJ2-7, with TRBD1 as a possible D gene (5 bases). V lost 0 bases, J lost 0 bases, and 10 bases lay in between. The CDR3 loop spans 15 amino acids. Germline V gives CDR1 SGHRS, CDR2 YFSETQ.

In its sample, this clone was seen once. The CDR3 DNA follows: TGTGCCAGCAGCCCAAAAGGGGCAGGGCGGAACACTGAAGCTTTCTTT. Amino acid sequence: CASSPKGAGRNTEAFF. The chain couples TRBV7-8 to TRBJ1-1; weak D call: TRBD1 (5 bases). Germline CDR1 reads SGHVS; CDR2 reads FQNEAQ. The V and J ends lost 5 bases and 1 base respectively, with 17 bases between them. The CDR3 sequence is 16 residues long.

The gene calls are TRBV29-1 and TRBJ1-3; D uncertain. Germline CDR1 is SQVTM and CDR2 is ANQGSEA. Deletions cut 7 bases from V and 0 bases from J, with 16 bases between. The CDR3 sequence is 15 residues long. The CDR3 region has the DNA TGCAGCGCTCGGACGGACTCCTTCTCTGGAAACACCATATATTTT. Translated, it gives CSARTDSFSGNTIYF.

The V call is TRBV27, the J call TRBJ1-5; 10 nucleotides align to TRBD1. The CDR3 has 15 amino acids. Per germline, CDR1 MNHEY and CDR2 SMNVEV (reference sequence). J gave up 5 bases and V 2 bases, and 3 bases lay outside the gene matches. In nucleotides, the CDR3 is TGTGCCAGCAGTTTAGGACAGGGGGGTGATCAGCCCCAGCATTTT. Protein product: CASSLGQGGDQPQHF.

The V and J genes are TRBV6-5 and TRBJ1-2; no clear D gene. The CDR3 is 13 amino acids. Germline CDR1 MNHEY, CDR2 SVGAGI. The V end lost 3 bases, the J end lost 6 bases, and 11 bases lay between the germline ends. The CDR3 loop reads CASSYVRKDGYTF. The CDR3 bases are TGTGCCAGCAGTTATGTCAGGAAGGATGGCTACACCTTC.

V gene TRBV6-5 combines with J gene TRBJ1-4, with a weak D call TRBD1 (5 bases). V was trimmed by 8 bases and J by 1 base, leaving 11 bases between them. This CDR3 region has 14 residues. Germline-derived CDR1 and CDR2 are MNHEY and SVGAGI. CDR3 amino acids: CASAPRGTNEKLFF. CDR3 in DNA: TGTGCCAGCGCCCCTAGGGGAACTAATGAAAAACTGTTTTTT.

As to this clone: The junction differs from germline at one of its ends, possibly a read error. The same CDR3 is also encoded by other DNA sequences in this sample. The genes are TRBV6-1 and TRBJ2-7; D might be TRBD2 (5 bases). Germline CDR1 is MNHNS and CDR2 is SASEGT. The CDR3 spans 13 residues. The CDR3 reads CASSDRGSYEQYF. In DNA form, the CDR3 reads TGTGCCAGTAGTGACCGGGGCTCCTACGAGCAGTACTTC.